Listed below are T cell receptor beta chains from one sample, sequenced in a study of blood T cell repertoires in COVID-19. Sequencing was performed with immunoSEQ multiplex PCR; in TCRdb, only in-frame clones are kept and a portion is missing. Among about 170,000 clones listed, approximately 80% were seen once. Sequences were obtained from peripheral blood. The receptors were sampled from a woman aged 55-70 years with acute or convalescent COVID-19. Both conserved end residues are part of each CDR3.

v_call,cdr3_aa
TRBV6-1,CASSEWDRVGNTF
TRBV5-1,CASSLLQENTEAFF
TRBV28,CASRPGHRTYEQYF
TRBV5-1,CASSLGSGGNTDTQYF
TRBV19,CASRSGGAYSPLHF
TRBV7-2,CASSLVSSGGGGYNEQFF
TRBV29-1,CSVILNSGNTIYF
TRBV4-2,CASSHHRTYEQYF
TRBV10-3,CAIGPGVISGGIQETQYF
TRBV27,CASSRQPVGQGLNGYTF
TRBV9,CASSVVGLAGGRDTQYF
TRBV3-1/TRBV3-2,CASSQGARTEAFF
TRBV5-4,CASSSRDRDFGYTF
TRBV5-1,CASSLGQGLGYTF
TRBV6-5,CASAKTATNEKLFF
TRBV15,CATVQAGGRSEQFF
TRBV6-2/TRBV6-3,CASSYPIQGRTEAFF
TRBV6-5,CASSISGSGNTIYF
TRBV9,CASSVVLGTDTQYF
TRBV3-1/TRBV3-2,CATRTSGGHDTQYF
TRBV21-1,CASSRPCLAGYF
TRBV5-1,CASSEMGQGATDTQYF
TRBV5-1,CASSHGTPLDTQYF
TRBV2,CASSSDLAQYF
TRBV5-1,CASSLDGGGELFF
TRBV7-3,CASSSDRGAEAFF
TRBV7-2,CASSYDRSSYEQYF
TRBV28,CASSSRGGGDYGYTF
TRBV29-1,CSVEGQVQETQYF
TRBV4-3,CASSQGGGHNSPLHF
TRBV5-1,CASSLGQPNQPQHF
TRBV5-4,CASSLGRFTSGANVLTF
TRBV7-9,CASSPGTGVPSYTF
TRBV19,CASSIRMGQGVTETQYF
TRBV24-1,CATKGGLGQPQHF
TRBV5-6,CASSSRTGPKGSYNEQFF
TRBV28,CASSLPGHSSVQPQHF
TRBV2,CASSPTGVDQPQHF
TRBV27,CASSLWADYNEQFF
TRBV28,CASSLAGVNSPLHF
TRBV5-1,CASSRGDYNEQFF
TRBV6-5,CASSGQGVRNTEAFF
TRBV5-1,CASSLSLRDRVSEAFF
TRBV11-3,CASSPSGKANTGELFF
TRBV28,CASREQGGGQPQHF
TRBV5-6,CASSFEQGTGYEKLFF
TRBV7-2,CASSHNGQFQETQYF
TRBV6-1,CASSEESGQAVRAKNIQYF
TRBV4-3,CASSQSYQVRVAGGNTGELFF
TRBV25-1,CASSSSAGPYGYTF
TRBV7-7,CASSLGGTGVYEQYF
TRBV11-3,CASSSWTGETYEQYF
TRBV29-1,CSVTPPSANYGYTF
TRBV4-3,CASSLLIDRDRAGELFF
TRBV3-1/TRBV3-2,CASSQGQGRETQYF
TRBV19,CASTGTGRYNSPLHF
TRBV6-5,CASRQDRVGVGPLHF